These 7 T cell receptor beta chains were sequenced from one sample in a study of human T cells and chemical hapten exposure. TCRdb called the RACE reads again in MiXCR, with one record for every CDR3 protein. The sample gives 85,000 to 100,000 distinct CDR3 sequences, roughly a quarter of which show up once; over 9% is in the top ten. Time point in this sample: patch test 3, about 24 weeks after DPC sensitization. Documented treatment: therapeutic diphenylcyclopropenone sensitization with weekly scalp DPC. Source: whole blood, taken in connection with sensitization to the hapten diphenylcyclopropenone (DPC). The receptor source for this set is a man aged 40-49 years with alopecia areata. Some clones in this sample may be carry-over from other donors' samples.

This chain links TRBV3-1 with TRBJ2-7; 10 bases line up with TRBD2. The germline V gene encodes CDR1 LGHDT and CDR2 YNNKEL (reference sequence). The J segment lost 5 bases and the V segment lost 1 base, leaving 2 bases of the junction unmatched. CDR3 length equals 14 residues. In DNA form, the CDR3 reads TGTGCCAGCAGCCAAGGGCTAGCGGGAGACGAGCAGTACTTC. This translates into CASSQGLAGDEQYF.

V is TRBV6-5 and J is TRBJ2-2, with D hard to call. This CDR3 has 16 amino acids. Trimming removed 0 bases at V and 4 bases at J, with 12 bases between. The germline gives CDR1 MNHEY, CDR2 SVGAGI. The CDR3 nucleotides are TGTGCCAGCAGTTACTCAGGGTTTGGTGGCACCGGGGAGCTGTTTTTT. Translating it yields CASSYSGFGGTGELFF.

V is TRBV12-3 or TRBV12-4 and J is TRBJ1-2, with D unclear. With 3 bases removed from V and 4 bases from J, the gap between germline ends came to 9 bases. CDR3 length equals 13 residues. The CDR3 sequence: CASSLRESYGYTF. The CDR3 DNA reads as TGTGCCAGCAGTTTGAGGGAAAGCTATGGCTACACCTTC.

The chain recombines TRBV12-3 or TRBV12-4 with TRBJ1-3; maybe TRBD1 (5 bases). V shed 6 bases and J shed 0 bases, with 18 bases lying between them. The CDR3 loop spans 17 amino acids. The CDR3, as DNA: TGTGCCAGCAGCCCAATAGGGGCGGACCACTCTGGAAACACCATATATTTT. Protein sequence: CASSPIGADHSGNTIYF.

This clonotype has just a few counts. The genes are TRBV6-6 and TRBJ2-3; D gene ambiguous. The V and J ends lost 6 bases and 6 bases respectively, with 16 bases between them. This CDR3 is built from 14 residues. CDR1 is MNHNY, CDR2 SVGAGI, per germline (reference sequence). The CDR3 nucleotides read TGTGCCAGCAGGGGGTCGGTTCCCCGGGATACGCAGTATTTT. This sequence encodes CASRGSVPRDTQYF.

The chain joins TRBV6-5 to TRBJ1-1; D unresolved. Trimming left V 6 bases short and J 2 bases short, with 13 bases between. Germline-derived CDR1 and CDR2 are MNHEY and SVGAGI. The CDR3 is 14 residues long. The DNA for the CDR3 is TGTGCCAGCAGAAAAGACCTTACAAACACTGAAGCTTTCTTT. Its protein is CASRKDLTNTEAFF.

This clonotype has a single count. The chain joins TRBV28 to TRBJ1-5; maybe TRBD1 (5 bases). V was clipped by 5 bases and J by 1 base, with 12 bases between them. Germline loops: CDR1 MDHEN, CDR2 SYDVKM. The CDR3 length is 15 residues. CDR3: CASSPGVESNQPQHF. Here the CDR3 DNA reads TGTGCCAGCAGTCCGGGGGTAGAGAGCAATCAGCCCCAGCATTTT.